Listed below are T cell receptor beta chains from one sample, sequenced in a study of Ad26.COV2.S vaccination and SARS-CoV-2 variants. Sequenced by immunoSEQ multiplex PCR; TCRdb stores in-frame clones only, minus some. The data show 380,000 or so clones, about 85% seen once. The sequencing here drew on peripheral blood, taken in a trial of Ad26.COV2.S vaccine versus placebo. These receptors originate from a person between 18 and 60 years old who received the Ad26.COV2.S COVID-19 vaccine or a placebo. Both conserved end residues are part of each CDR3. Fields, in order: clone size, J gene, V gene, CDR3 protein. Where a row states a size, it is once, few, many or the class of an expanded clone; other rows omit it.

>NA|TRBJ1-2|TRBV25-1
CASSESPGFDGYTF
>NA|TRBJ1-5|TRBV6-5
CASSYSGLNQPQHF
>NA|TRBJ2-6|TRBV19
CASSIGVFSGANVLTF
>NA|TRBJ2-2|TRBV4-1
CASSRGRDANTGELFF
>once|TRBJ2-5|TRBV20-1
CSAGEGTQYF
>NA|TRBJ2-7|TRBV18
CASSLDGPYEQYF
>NA|TRBJ2-1|TRBV5-8
CASSLAGQGLYEQFF
>NA|TRBJ1-2|TRBV7-9
CASSLVLGPRRSLLYGYTF
>NA|TRBJ2-3|TRBV6-2/TRBV6-3
CASSYGGHTDTQYF
>NA|TRBJ2-1|TRBV30
CAWSAEGNEQFF
>NA|TRBJ2-3|TRBV5-6
CASSPRAGDTDTQYF
>NA|TRBJ1-5|TRBV7-9
CASSLGGYKPQHF
>NA|TRBJ1-2|TRBV5-1
CASSLAQAYGYTF
>NA|TRBJ2-3|TRBV11-2
CASSLRAPFTDTQYF
>NA|TRBJ1-5|TRBV2
CASSWGGGLSNQPQHF